This T cell receptor (beta chain) is from a study of CD8 T cells in Susac syndrome. Random hexamers were used to reverse transcribe the RNA input (roughly 0.5 to 1 ug). The immunoSEQ assay covered 54 Vbeta and 13 Jbeta segments for CDR3. Using its own MiXCR run on the immunoSEQ multiplex PCR reads, TCRdb lists one record per CDR3 protein. The sample carries about 200,000 distinct CDR3 sequences, around nine tenths recorded once. Unmatched junction bases numbered 4, after V lost 0 bases and J lost 4 bases. The CDR3 length is 15 residues. Germline V CDR1 and CDR2: MNHEY, SVGAGI. Study observations and caveats: The study recognized that the number of individuals in its TCR sequencing and HLA analysis was relatively small.

TEMRA cells were FACS-enriched, unlike CD8+ and CD4+ T cells, which were negatively isolated. Notes on this clonotype: Its antigen is currently unknown.

This sequence joins TRBV6-5 and TRBJ2-5, with 8 bases that match TRBD1. The clonotype originates from a human donor with multiple sclerosis. Sequencing was performed on CD8+ T cells from PBMCs. The CDR3 sequence: CASSYSGQGGETQYF. Written as DNA, the CDR3 is TGTGCCAGCAGTTACTCTGGACAGGGTGGAGAGACCCAGTACTTC.